This T cell receptor beta chain was sequenced in a study of cytomegalovirus exposure and HLA in healthy donors. V lost 5 bases, J lost 0 bases, and 11 bases lay in between. Germline V gene sequence: CDR1 MNHEY, CDR2 SMNVEV (reference sequence). There are 15 residues in the CDR3. Note on this clone: Its antigen is unidentified.

Donors counted as nominally healthy when sampled, yet unrecorded immune exposures were likely. With 60 Vbeta and 13 Jbeta primers, the PCR was carried out. The method was immunoSEQ multiplex PCR; TCRdb's version includes in-frame clones alone and lacks a portion of them. The sample lists about 140,000 clones, roughly 83% occurring once. Whole-study findings and limits: Later analysis reportedly placed an Asian-associated ancestry cluster below the roughly 600-donor mean in N-insertions. Solely CMV serostatus was available to characterize immune exposure. The authors listed 150 to 200 TCR beta chains as cytomegalovirus-associated.

The J gene is TRBJ1-5, the V gene TRBV27; a possible D gene is TRBD1 (6 bases). The sample was PBMCs. This clonotype originated in a female donor in good health and CMV-seronegative. DNA for the CDR3: TGTGCCAGCAGTCCACGGACAGCTAGCAATCAGCCCCAGCATTTT. Amino acid sequence: CASSPRTASNQPQHF.